The 2 T cell receptor beta chains reported below all come from one sample, sequenced in a study of cytomegalovirus exposure and HLA in healthy donors. PCR employed 60 Vbeta and 13 Jbeta primers. Measured with immunoSEQ multiplex PCR; TCRdb has only the in-frame clones, and not every one. The sample records about 160,000 clones, around 85% being singletons. The specimen sequenced was PBMCs. The receptors were sampled from a boy younger than 10 in good health and CMV-seronegative.

The CDR3, as DNA: TGTGCCAGCAGCTCGGGACAGAACGAAAAACTGTTTTTT. Translating it yields CASSSGQNEKLFF. The chain couples TRBV5-4 to TRBJ1-4; TRBD1 matches at 7 bases. The germline CDR1 and CDR2 sequences are SGHNT and YYREEE (reference sequence). The CDR3 runs to 13 residues. With V trimmed by 3 bases and J by 8 bases, 4 bases remained unmatched.

This clone was seen once. The chain carries TRBV11-2 and TRBJ2-3, with 9 bases identical to TRBD2. The ends lost 0 bases at V and 5 bases at J; junction bases unmatched: 9. This CDR3 is built from 17 residues. Germline V gives CDR1 SGHAT, CDR2 FQNNGV. CDR3 sequence reads: CASSLEWGGRGGDTQYF. CDR3 DNA sequence: TGTGCCAGCAGCTTAGAGTGGGGCGGGAGGGGTGGAGATACGCAGTATTTT.